The rows below give T cell receptor beta chains drawn from one sample of a study of T-cell reconstitution after alpha-beta-depleted transplantation in children. TCRdb redid the calling of the PCR reads with MiXCR, one entry per CDR3 protein. The sample yields approximately 400,000 distinct CDR3 sequences, 15% to 20% seen once. The sample in question was PBMCs, mostly from graft donor cells, obtained 360 days after TCRalphabeta/CD19-depleted stem cell transplant. All receptors come from a boy younger than two who had a stem cell transplant for Wiskott-Aldrich syndrome, so the T cells may come from the graft donor. Both conserved end residues are part of each CDR3. The D gene is left open where the match is weak. Clone sizes are given selectively: once, few, many, or a class where the clone is expanded.

cdr3_length	j_call	d_call	clone_size	v_call	cdr3_nt	cdr3_aa
15	TRBJ2-7	.	.	TRBV7-9	TGTGCCAGCAGCCTACTCCCCGCGGTTTCCTACGAGCAGTACTTC	CASSLLPAVSYEQYF
13	TRBJ1-2	.	many	TRBV11-2	TGTGCCAGCAGCCGGGGGAGGATCTATGGCTACACCTTC	CASSRGRIYGYTF
14	TRBJ1-5	.	few	TRBV6-5	TGTGCCAGCAGTTACGGCCACAGGGATCAGCCCCAGCATTTT	CASSYGHRDQPQHF
15	TRBJ2-3	TRBD1	.	TRBV29-1	TGCAGCGTAGGAACTGGACAGGGGCCCACAGATACGCAGTATTTT	CSVGTGQGPTDTQYF
16	TRBJ2-2	.	many	TRBV12-3/TRBV12-4	TGTGCCAGCAACTTCGGCCATCAATCGAACACCGGGGAGCTGTTTTTT	CASNFGHQSNTGELFF
18	TRBJ2-1	TRBD2	.	TRBV24-1	TGTGCCACCAGTGACTCCGCCCTTACTAGCGGACTATACAATGAGCAGTTCTTC	CATSDSALTSGLYNEQFF
14	TRBJ1-6	TRBD1	few	TRBV12-3/TRBV12-4	TGTGCCAGCAGTTTAGCAGGGGGCGTTTCACCCCTCCACTTT	CASSLAGGVSPLHF
16	TRBJ2-1	TRBD2	.	TRBV15	TGTGCCACCAGCAGAGACTATGGGCGGGAGAGGGGTGAGCAGTTCTTC	CATSRDYGRERGEQFF
14	TRBJ2-2	.	many	TRBV2	TGTGCCAGCATCACAGATCACGGGACCGGGGAGCTGTTTTTT	CASITDHGTGELFF
18	TRBJ2-7	.	.	TRBV11-1	TGTGCCAGCAGCTTAGCATCTTTCGGCGGGGCGAACTCCTACGAGCAGTACTTC	CASSLASFGGANSYEQYF
15	TRBJ2-1	TRBD2	.	TRBV20-1	TGCAGTGCGCAAATACCTAGCGGGAAAGTCAATGAGCAGTTCTTC	CSAQIPSGKVNEQFF
13	TRBJ1-1	.	.	TRBV10-2	TGCGCCAGCACCTCGAGGAGAAACACTGAAGCTTTCTTT	CASTSRRNTEAFF
13	TRBJ2-7	.	.	TRBV11-2	TGTGCCAGCAGCTTAGTTCTCCCGGAGGAGCAGTACTTC	CASSLVLPEEQYF
14	TRBJ2-7	TRBD1	.	TRBV18	TGTGCCAGCTCACCCCTGACAGGGAGCGACGAGCAGTACTTC	CASSPLTGSDEQYF
14	TRBJ2-3	.	.	TRBV29-1	TGCAGCGTTGAAGAAAGGCCCATCACAGATACGCAGTATTTT	CSVEERPITDTQYF
14	TRBJ2-7	TRBD2	.	TRBV20-1	TGCAGTGCAACTAGCAGCGGGGGCCCCTACGAGCAGTACTTC	CSATSSGGPYEQYF
15	TRBJ2-1	.	.	TRBV14	TGTGCCAGCAGCCCGGACCGTAGGGGATACAATGAGCAGTTCTTC	CASSPDRRGYNEQFF
16	TRBJ2-5	TRBD2	.	TRBV24-1	TGTGCCACCAGTGATTCGGGGAGCGGGACCCAAGAGACCCAGTACTTC	CATSDSGSGTQETQYF
8	TRBJ2-7	.	.	TRBV29-1	TGCAGCGTTGTCGAGCAGTACTTC	CSVVEQYF
13	TRBJ2-3	.	.	TRBV29-1	TGCAGCGTTGACACCACCCGCACAGATACGCAGTATTTT	CSVDTTRTDTQYF
16	TRBJ2-3	TRBD1	few	TRBV24-1	TGTGCCACCAGTGACTTTCGGGACAGCCGCCCAGATACGCAGTATTTT	CATSDFRDSRPDTQYF
13	TRBJ2-3	.	.	TRBV29-1	TGCAGCGTTGGGAGGCGGAGCACAGATACGCAGTATTTT	CSVGRRSTDTQYF
17	TRBJ2-7	.	.	TRBV6-5	TGTGCCAGCAGTTATGACCGGAGGGCCAGGGGCCCCTACGAGCAGTACTTC	CASSYDRRARGPYEQYF
18	TRBJ2-5	TRBD2	few	TRBV11-2	TGTGCCAGCAGCGCAGGGGCAGGACTAGCGGGGTACCAAGAGACCCAGTACTTC	CASSAGAGLAGYQETQYF
16	TRBJ2-3	.	.	TRBV3-1	TGTGCCAGCAGCCCCCGACGGCCTGGGGCAATAGATACGCAGTATTTT	CASSPRRPGAIDTQYF
14	TRBJ2-1	.	few	TRBV4-3	TGCGCCAGCAGCCTTCGCCTAGCGACCAATGAGCAGTTCTTC	CASSLRLATNEQFF
14	TRBJ2-1	.	.	TRBV7-9	TGTGCCAGCAGCTTAGCGGGAACTGCCGACGAGCAGTTCTTC	CASSLAGTADEQFF
14	TRBJ1-1	.	.	TRBV12-3/TRBV12-4	TGTGCCAGCAGTTTAGAGGGAGGGCGAACTGAAGCTTTCTTT	CASSLEGGRTEAFF
15	TRBJ2-3	.	few	TRBV20-1	TGCAGTGCTATTCCACTCCGGGGGATCACAGATACGCAGTATTTT	CSAIPLRGITDTQYF
19	TRBJ2-2	TRBD2	.	TRBV25-1	TGTGCCAGCAGTGAGCCGGGACTAGCGGGAGGGAATGGTGCCGGGGAGCTGTTTTTT	CASSEPGLAGGNGAGELFF
16	TRBJ2-1	TRBD2	many	TRBV5-1	TGCGCCAGCAGCCTCGCCCGCGGGACTACGTACAATGAGCAGTTCTTC	CASSLARGTTYNEQFF
13	TRBJ1-2	TRBD1	few	TRBV12-3/TRBV12-4	TGTGCCAGCAGTCCCCAAACAGGGGGCGGCTACACCTTC	CASSPQTGGGYTF
16	TRBJ2-1	TRBD2	many	TRBV4-3	TGCGCCAGCAGCCCCGGGGAGGGACTTATTGTAGGGGAGCAGTTCTTC	CASSPGEGLIVGEQFF
14	TRBJ2-7	.	few	TRBV15	TGTGCCACCAGCTCTAGGTCAGGGTCCCACGAGCAGTACTTC	CATSSRSGSHEQYF
15	TRBJ2-1	TRBD2	few	TRBV28	TGTGCCAGCAGTCTAGCGGGAGGTCTCAACAATGAGCAGTTCTTC	CASSLAGGLNNEQFF
12	TRBJ2-1	TRBD2	few	TRBV10-2	TGCGCCAGCAGTAGTCGTAGCGGGGAGCAGTTCTTC	CASSSRSGEQFF
15	TRBJ2-7	.	.	TRBV12-3/TRBV12-4	TGTGCCAGCAGTTTAGGAATAGCGTTCCACTACGAGCAGTACTTC	CASSLGIAFHYEQYF
12	TRBJ1-1	.	.	TRBV28	TGTGCCAGCAGTATTTCCAGGGTGGAAGCTTTCTTT	CASSISRVEAFF
15	TRBJ2-1	.	.	TRBV16	TGTGCCAGCAGCCGGTCGAGAGTCGACTACAATGAGCAGTTCTTC	CASSRSRVDYNEQFF
13	TRBJ2-7	.	many	TRBV3-1	TGTGCCAGCAGCAAGGACAGACCCTACGAGCAGTACTTC	CASSKDRPYEQYF
15	TRBJ2-7	.	many	TRBV9	TGTGCCAGCAGCGTAGACTCGGGACTCGGCTACGAGCAGTACTTC	CASSVDSGLGYEQYF
17	TRBJ2-1	TRBD2	.	TRBV7-6	TGTGCCAGCAGCTTAGTAGTTAGCGGGAGGAATGACAATGAGCAGTTCTTC	CASSLVVSGRNDNEQFF
15	TRBJ2-7	.	.	TRBV30	TGTGCCTGGAGTTACGGGACAGCGGGTTACTACGGGCAGTACTTC	CAWSYGTAGYYGQYF
13	TRBJ2-7	.	few	TRBV20-1	TGCAGTGGACGGACAGCCCTCCTCTACGAGCAGTACTTC	CSGRTALLYEQYF
17	TRBJ2-3	.	few	TRBV19	TGTGCCAGTAGTATTCGGCAGTCCCACTTTAGCACAGATACGCAGTATTTT	CASSIRQSHFSTDTQYF
13	TRBJ2-2	.	.	TRBV29-1	TGCAGCGCGACTACTATAAACACCGGGGAGCTGTTTTTT	CSATTINTGELFF
17	TRBJ2-3	TRBD2	few	TRBV5-1	TGCGCCAGCAGCTTGGCCCCGGAGACTAGCGGCACAGATACGCAGTATTTT	CASSLAPETSGTDTQYF
14	TRBJ2-1	.	.	TRBV29-1	TGCAGCGTTGGGAGCGCTAGCACCTGCAATGAGCAGTTCTTC	CSVGSASTCNEQFF
15	TRBJ1-4	.	few	TRBV10-2	TGCGCCAGCCGATCCACTATTGCAACTAATGAAAAACTGTTTTTT	CASRSTIATNEKLFF
13	TRBJ1-1	TRBD1	many	TRBV12-3/TRBV12-4	TGTGCCAGCAGGACAGGGGGGAACACTGAAGCTTTCTTT	CASRTGGNTEAFF
14	TRBJ1-5	.	few	TRBV12-3/TRBV12-4	TGTGCCAGCAGTTTGGGAGGGCCGAATCAGCCCCAGCATTTT	CASSLGGPNQPQHF
13	TRBJ2-7	.	few	TRBV5-1	TGCGCCAGCAGCTCCAGGGGTGCCCACGAGCAGTACTTC	CASSSRGAHEQYF
14	TRBJ2-7	.	.	TRBV21-1	TGTGCCAGCAAGACAGGGAGGGGACCTTACGAGCAGTACTTC	CASKTGRGPYEQYF
16	TRBJ1-3	.	many	TRBV7-9	TGTGCCAGCAGCCCCAACAGGGTAGGACTTGTCAACACCATATATTTT	CASSPNRVGLVNTIYF
12	TRBJ2-1	.	many	TRBV15	TGTGCCACCAGCAGAACCTTGGGTGAGCAGTTCTTC	CATSRTLGEQFF
12	TRBJ2-3	.	many	TRBV12-3/TRBV12-4	TGTGCCAGCACCATCTCTACAGATACGCAGTATTTT	CASTISTDTQYF
17	TRBJ2-7	TRBD2	few	TRBV6-5	TGTGCCAGCAGTTACCATAACCCTCTAGCGGGAAACTACGAGCAGTACTTC	CASSYHNPLAGNYEQYF
15	TRBJ2-1	.	few	TRBV30	TGTGCCTGGAAACTCGGACCTTTCTCCTACAATGAGCAGTTCTTC	CAWKLGPFSYNEQFF
13	TRBJ1-2	.	few	TRBV6-6	TGTGCCAGCAGTGTAAGAGGGACAAATGGCTACACCTTC	CASSVRGTNGYTF
13	TRBJ2-7	.	few	TRBV6-2/TRBV6-3	TGTGCCAGCAGAAGCCCTCTCCCCTACGAGCAGTACTTC	CASRSPLPYEQYF